This T cell receptor beta chain is from a study of cytomegalovirus exposure and HLA in healthy donors. PCR involved 60 Vbeta and 13 Jbeta primers. Sequencing used immunoSEQ multiplex PCR; TCRdb keeps in-frame clones, though not all of them. This table holds about 67,000 clones. Trimming at V came to 5 bases and at J to 12 bases, leaving 7 bases not matched to a gene. Per germline, CDR1 MNHEY and CDR2 SVGAGI. CDR3 size: 14 residues. This sequence joins TRBV6-5 and TRBJ2-1; TRBD2 matches 13 bases. The receptor was derived from a man aged 30 to 39 in good health and CMV-seropositive. The sample comprised PBMCs. The CDR3 is CASSAGLAGWGQFF. The CDR3 DNA sequence: TGTGCCAGCAGTGCGGGACTAGCGGGATGGGGGCAGTTCTTC.